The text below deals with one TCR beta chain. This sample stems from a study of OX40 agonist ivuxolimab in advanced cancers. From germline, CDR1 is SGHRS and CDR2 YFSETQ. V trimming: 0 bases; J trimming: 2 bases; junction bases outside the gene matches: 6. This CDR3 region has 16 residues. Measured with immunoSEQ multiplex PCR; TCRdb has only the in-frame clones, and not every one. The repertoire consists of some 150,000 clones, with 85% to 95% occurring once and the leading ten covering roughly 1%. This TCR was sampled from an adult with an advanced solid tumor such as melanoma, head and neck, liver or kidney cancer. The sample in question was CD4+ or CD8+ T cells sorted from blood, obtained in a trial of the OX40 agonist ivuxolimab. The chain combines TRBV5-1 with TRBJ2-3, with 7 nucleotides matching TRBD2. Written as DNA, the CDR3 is TGCGCCAGCAGCTTGGCCTTTGCGGGAGTCACAGATACGCAGTATTTT. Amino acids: CASSLAFAGVTDTQYF. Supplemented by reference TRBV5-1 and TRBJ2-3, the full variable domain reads KAGVTQTPRYLIKTRGQQVTLSCSPISGHRSVSWYQQTPGQGLQFLFEYFSETQRNKGNFPGRFSGRQFSNSRSEMNVSTLELGDSALYLCASSLAFAGVTDTQYFGPGTRLTVL.